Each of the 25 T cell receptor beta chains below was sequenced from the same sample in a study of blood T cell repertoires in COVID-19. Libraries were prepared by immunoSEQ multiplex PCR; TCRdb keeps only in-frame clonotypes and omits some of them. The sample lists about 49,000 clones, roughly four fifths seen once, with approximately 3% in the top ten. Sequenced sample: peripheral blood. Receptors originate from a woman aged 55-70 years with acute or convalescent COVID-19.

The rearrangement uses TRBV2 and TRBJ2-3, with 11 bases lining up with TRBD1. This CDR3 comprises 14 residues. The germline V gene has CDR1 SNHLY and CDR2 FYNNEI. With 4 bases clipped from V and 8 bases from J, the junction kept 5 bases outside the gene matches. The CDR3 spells CASSGTGGSATQYF. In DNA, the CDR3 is TGTGCCAGCAGTGGGACAGGGGGCTCGGCTACGCAGTATTTT.

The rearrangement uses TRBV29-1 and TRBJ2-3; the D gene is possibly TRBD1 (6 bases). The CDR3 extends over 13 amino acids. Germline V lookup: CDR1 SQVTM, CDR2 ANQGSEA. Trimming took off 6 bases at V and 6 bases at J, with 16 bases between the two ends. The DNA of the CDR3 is TGCAGCGTAGGGGGTTGGGAGCGGGATACGCAGTATTTT. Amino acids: CSVGGWERDTQYF.

Written as DNA, the CDR3 is TGTGCCAGCTCATTTGGACAGGGTGGGAACACTGAAGCTTTCTTT. The encoded protein is CASSFGQGGNTEAFF. This chain connects TRBV18 to TRBJ1-1; 8 bases are shared with TRBD1. The CDR3 runs to 15 residues. Germline V gene data show CDR1 as KGHSH and CDR2 as LQKENI. V lost 5 bases and J lost 1; bases outside the gene matches: 6.

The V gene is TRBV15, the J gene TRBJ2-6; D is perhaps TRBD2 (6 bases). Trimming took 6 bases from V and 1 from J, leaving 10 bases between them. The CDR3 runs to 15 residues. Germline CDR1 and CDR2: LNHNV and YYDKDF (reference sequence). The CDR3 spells CATSKAGSGANVLTF. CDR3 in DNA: TGTGCCACCAGTAAGGCGGGGTCTGGGGCCAACGTCCTGACTTTC.

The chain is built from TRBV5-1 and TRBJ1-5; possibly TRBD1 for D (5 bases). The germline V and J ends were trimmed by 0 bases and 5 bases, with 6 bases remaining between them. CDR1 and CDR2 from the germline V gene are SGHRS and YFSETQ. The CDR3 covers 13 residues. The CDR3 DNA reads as TGCGCCAGCAGCTTGGGGGGGGATCAGCCCCAGCATTTT. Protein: CASSLGGDQPQHF.

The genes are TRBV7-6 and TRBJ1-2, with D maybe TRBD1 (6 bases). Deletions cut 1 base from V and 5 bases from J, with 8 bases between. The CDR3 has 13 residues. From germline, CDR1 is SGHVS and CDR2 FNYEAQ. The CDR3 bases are TGTGCCAGCAGCTTAGGGCAGGGGTATGGCTACACCTTC. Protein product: CASSLGQGYGYTF.

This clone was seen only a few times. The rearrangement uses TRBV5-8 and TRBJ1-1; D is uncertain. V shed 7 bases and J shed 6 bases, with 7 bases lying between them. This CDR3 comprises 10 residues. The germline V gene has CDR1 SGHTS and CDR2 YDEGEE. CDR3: CASPGAEAFF. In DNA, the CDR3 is TGTGCCAGCCCGGGAGCTGAAGCTTTCTTT.

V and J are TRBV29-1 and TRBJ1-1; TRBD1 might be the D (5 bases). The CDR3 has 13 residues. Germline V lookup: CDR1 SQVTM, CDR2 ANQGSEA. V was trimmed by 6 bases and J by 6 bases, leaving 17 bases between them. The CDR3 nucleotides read TGCAGCGTCGAACCATTTTCAGGGTCTGAAGCTTTCTTT. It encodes CSVEPFSGSEAFF. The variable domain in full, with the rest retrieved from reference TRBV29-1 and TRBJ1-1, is SAVISQKPSRDICQRGTSLTIQCQVDSQVTMMFWYRQQPGQSLTLIATANQGSEATYESGFVIDKFPISRPNLTFSTLTVSNMSPEDSSIYLCSVEPFSGSEAFFGQGTRLTVV.

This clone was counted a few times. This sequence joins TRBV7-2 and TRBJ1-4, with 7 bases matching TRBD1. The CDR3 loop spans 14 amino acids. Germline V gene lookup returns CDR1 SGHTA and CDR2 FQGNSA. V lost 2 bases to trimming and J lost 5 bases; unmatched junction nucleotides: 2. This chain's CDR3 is CASSLQQGNEKLFF. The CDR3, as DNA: TGTGCCAGCAGCTTACAACAGGGGAATGAAAAACTGTTTTTT.

The CDR3 DNA reads TGTGCCAGTACCCGCCGGGGCAGGGGTCCCAATTCACCCCTCCACTTT. Protein: CASTRRGRGPNSPLHF. The chain uses TRBV19 and TRBJ1-6; possible D gene TRBD1, 6 bases. This CDR3 has 16 amino acids. The ends were cut back, 7 bases at V and 7 bases at J, with 20 bases in the middle. In germline, CDR1 is LNHDA, CDR2 SQIVND (reference sequence).

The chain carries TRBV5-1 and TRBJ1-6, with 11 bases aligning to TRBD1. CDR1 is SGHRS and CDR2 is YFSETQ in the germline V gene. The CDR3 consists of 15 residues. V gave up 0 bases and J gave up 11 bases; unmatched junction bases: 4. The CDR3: CASSLEGTGGTPLHF. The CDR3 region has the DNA TGCGCCAGCAGCTTGGAAGGGACAGGGGGGACACCCCTCCACTTT.

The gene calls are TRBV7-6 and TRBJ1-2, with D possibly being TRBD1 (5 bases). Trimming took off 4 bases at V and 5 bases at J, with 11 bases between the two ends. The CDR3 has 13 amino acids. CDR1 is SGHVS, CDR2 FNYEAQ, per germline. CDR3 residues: CASSSGVQYGYTF. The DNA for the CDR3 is TGTGCCAGCAGCTCGGGGGTTCAGTATGGCTACACCTTC.

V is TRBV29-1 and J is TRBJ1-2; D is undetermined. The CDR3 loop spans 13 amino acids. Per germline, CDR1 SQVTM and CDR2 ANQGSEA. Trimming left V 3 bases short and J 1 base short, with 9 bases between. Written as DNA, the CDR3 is TGCAGCGTTGAGGAGCCCAATAACTATGGCTACACCTTC. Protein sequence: CSVEEPNNYGYTF.

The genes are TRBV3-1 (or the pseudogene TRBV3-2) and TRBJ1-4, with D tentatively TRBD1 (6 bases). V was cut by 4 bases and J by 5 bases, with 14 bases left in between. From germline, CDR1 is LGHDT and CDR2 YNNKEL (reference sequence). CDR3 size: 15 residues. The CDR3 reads CASSRQDSTNEKLFF. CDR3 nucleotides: TGTGCCAGCAGCCGCCAGGACAGTACGAATGAAAAACTGTTTTTT.

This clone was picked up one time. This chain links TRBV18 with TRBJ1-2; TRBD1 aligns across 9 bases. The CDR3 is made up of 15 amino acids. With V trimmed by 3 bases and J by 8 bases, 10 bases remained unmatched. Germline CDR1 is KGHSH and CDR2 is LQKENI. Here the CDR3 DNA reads TGTGCCAGCTCACCGGACTTAACAGGGGGCGGCGGCTACACCTTC. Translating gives CASSPDLTGGGGYTF.

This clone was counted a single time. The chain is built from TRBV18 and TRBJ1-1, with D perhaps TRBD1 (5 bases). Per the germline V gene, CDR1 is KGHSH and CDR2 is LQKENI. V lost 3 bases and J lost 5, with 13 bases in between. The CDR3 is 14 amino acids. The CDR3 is CASSPQGGDTEAFF. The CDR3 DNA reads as TGTGCCAGCTCACCGCAGGGTGGCGATACTGAAGCTTTCTTT.

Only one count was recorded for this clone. The DNA of the CDR3 is TGCAGCGTTGAACCCCAGGGCGCCGGCCCCAGCTATGGCTACACCTTC. It codes for CSVEPQGAGPSYGYTF. The chain carries TRBV29-1 and TRBJ1-2; tentatively, D is TRBD1 (5 bases). This CDR3 comprises 16 residues. Trimming pared 2 bases from V and 4 bases from J, leaving 20 bases between. Germline V CDR1 and CDR2: SQVTM, ANQGSEA.

In nucleotides, the CDR3 is TGTGCCACGGGACGGGACACAACTAACTATGGCTACACCTTC. It yields the protein CATGRDTTNYGYTF. The V and J genes are TRBV10-3 and TRBJ1-2; tentative D call: TRBD1 (6 bases). CDR3 length equals 14 residues. The V gene's germline CDR1 is ENHRY and CDR2 SYGVKD. Trimming cost V 10 bases and J 0 bases, with 15 bases left between them.

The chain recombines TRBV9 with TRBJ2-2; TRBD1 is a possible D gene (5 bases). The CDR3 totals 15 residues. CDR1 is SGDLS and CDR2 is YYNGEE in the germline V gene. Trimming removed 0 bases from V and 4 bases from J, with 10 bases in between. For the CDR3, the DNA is TGTGCCAGCAGCGTAGGTCCAGGGATCACCGGGGAGCTGTTTTTT. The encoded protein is CASSVGPGITGELFF.

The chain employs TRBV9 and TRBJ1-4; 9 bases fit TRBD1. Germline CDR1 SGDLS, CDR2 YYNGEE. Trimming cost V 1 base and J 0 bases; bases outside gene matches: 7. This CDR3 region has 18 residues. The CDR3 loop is CASSVRDRVIATNEKLFF. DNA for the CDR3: TGTGCCAGCAGCGTACGGGACAGGGTGATTGCAACTAATGAAAAACTGTTTTTT.

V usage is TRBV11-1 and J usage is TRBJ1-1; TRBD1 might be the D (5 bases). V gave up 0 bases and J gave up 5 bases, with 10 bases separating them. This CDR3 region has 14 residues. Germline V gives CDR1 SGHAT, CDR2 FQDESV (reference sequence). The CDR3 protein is CASSLAGAQTEAFF. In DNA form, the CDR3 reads TGTGCCAGCAGCTTAGCAGGGGCGCAGACTGAAGCTTTCTTT. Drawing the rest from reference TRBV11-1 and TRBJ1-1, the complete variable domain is EAEVAQSPRYKITEKSQAVAFWCDPISGHATLYWYRQILGQGPELLVQFQDESVVDDSQLPKDRFSAERLKGVDSTLKIQPAELGDSAMYLCASSLAGAQTEAFFGQGTRLTVV.

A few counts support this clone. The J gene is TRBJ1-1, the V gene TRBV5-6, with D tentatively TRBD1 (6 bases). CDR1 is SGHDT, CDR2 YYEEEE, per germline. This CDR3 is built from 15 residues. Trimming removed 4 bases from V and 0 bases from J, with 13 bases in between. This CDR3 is CASSPGHLMNTEAFF. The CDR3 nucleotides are TGTGCCAGCAGCCCGGGACACCTGATGAACACTGAAGCTTTCTTT.

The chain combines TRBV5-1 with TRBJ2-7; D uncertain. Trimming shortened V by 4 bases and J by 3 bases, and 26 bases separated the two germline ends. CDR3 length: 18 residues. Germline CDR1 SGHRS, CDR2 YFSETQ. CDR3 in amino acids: CASSVRSSLRVFGYEQYF. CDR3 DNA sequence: TGCGCCAGCAGCGTCCGGTCCTCTCTCCGCGTTTTTGGCTACGAGCAGTACTTC.

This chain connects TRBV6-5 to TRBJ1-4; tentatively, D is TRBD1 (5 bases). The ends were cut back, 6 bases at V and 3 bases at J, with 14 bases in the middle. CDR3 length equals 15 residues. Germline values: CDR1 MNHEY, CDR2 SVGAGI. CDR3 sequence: CASSPSGGPNEKLFF. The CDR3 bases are TGTGCCAGCAGCCCCTCGGGGGGTCCTAATGAAAAACTGTTTTTT.

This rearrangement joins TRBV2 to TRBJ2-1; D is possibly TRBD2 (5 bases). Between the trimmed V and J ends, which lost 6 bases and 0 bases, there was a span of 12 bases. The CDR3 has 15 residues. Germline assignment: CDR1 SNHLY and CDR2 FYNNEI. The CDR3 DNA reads TGTGCCAGCAGCCCTAGACTATTCTCCTACAATGAGCAGTTCTTC. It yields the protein CASSPRLFSYNEQFF.